The rows below give T cell receptor beta chains drawn from one sample of a study of T cell responses to AZD1222 COVID-19 vaccine. Clones were sequenced by immunoSEQ multiplex PCR, and TCRdb holds only the in-frame ones, with some missing. Among about 87,000 clones listed, roughly 88% were seen once. This specimen consisted of peripheral blood, obtained on day 0 of AZD1222 vaccination. These receptors originate from an adult in good health. The CDR3 runs from the conserved cysteine through the conserved F or W. Each record gives: clone size, D gene, V gene, J gene, CDR3 protein, CDR3 DNA. D genes are given only for firm matches. A clone size is listed for some rows: how often the clone was seen (once, few, many), or a class if it is expanded.

>-|TRBD2|TRBV11-2|TRBJ2-3
CASSERSGRSTDTQYF
TGTGCCAGCAGCGAGCGTAGCGGGAGATCCACAGATACGCAGTATTTT
>-|-|TRBV28|TRBJ1-4
CASSPSAGIENEKLFF
TGTGCCAGCAGTCCCTCGGCCGGAATTGAGAACGAAAAACTGTTTTTT
>-|TRBD2|TRBV5-1|TRBJ2-1
CASSSGAGGVFEQFF
TGCGCCAGCAGCTCAGGAGCGGGAGGGGTGTTTGAGCAGTTCTTC
>-|-|TRBV27|TRBJ2-7
CASSKGPSYEQYF
TGTGCCAGCAGTAAGGGACCCTCCTACGAGCAGTACTTC
>-|-|TRBV3-1/TRBV3-2|TRBJ1-1
CASINKGGTEAFF
TGTGCCAGCATCAATAAAGGGGGCACTGAAGCTTTCTTT
>-|-|TRBV25-1|TRBJ2-7
CASSEVLGTQYF
TGTGCCAGCAGTGAAGTCTTAGGGACGCAGTACTTC
>once|TRBD1|TRBV7-2|TRBJ1-2
CASSLRQGGGYTF
TGTGCCAGCAGCTTAAGGCAGGGGGGCGGCTACACCTTC
>-|-|TRBV7-8|TRBJ2-7
CASSFRRWRHTYEQYF
TGTGCCAGCAGCTTTCGGCGATGGCGCCATACCTACGAGCAGTACTTC
>-|-|TRBV6-5|TRBJ2-7
CASSYSSPSDSYEQYF
TGTGCCAGCAGTTACTCCTCTCCTAGCGACTCCTACGAGCAGTACTTC
>-|TRBD1|TRBV15|TRBJ1-5
CATSRGDREVQPQHF
TGTGCCACCAGCAGAGGGGACAGGGAAGTTCAGCCCCAGCATTTT
>-|-|TRBV19|TRBJ1-4
CASSSQLVGNEKLFF
TGTGCCAGTAGTTCACAACTGGTGGGGAATGAAAAACTGTTTTTT
>-|-|TRBV6-2/TRBV6-3|TRBJ1-3
CASSGGDGRRRTIYF
TGTGCCAGCAGTGGGGGCGACGGGCGCCGTAGGACCATATATTTT
>-|-|TRBV6-5|TRBJ2-5
CASSYSRAAETQYF
TGTGCCAGCAGTTACTCTCGGGCGGCGGAGACCCAGTACTTC
>-|-|TRBV27|TRBJ2-5
CASSLRQGRETQYF
TGTGCCAGCAGTTTAAGGCAGGGACGAGAGACCCAGTACTTC
>-|-|TRBV29-1|TRBJ2-3
CSVEFQSGVGTQYF
TGCAGCGTTGAATTTCAGTCCGGAGTAGGTACGCAGTATTTT
>few|TRBD1|TRBV5-3|TRBJ2-7
CARRSRTGIHEQYF
TGTGCCAGAAGGTCAAGGACAGGGATACACGAGCAGTACTTC
>-|TRBD2|TRBV11-2|TRBJ2-7
CASSLIMSGMSSYEQYF
TGTGCCAGCAGCTTAATCATGAGCGGGATGAGCTCCTACGAGCAGTACTTC
>-|-|TRBV6-5|TRBJ2-1
CASGYSRMGGNEQFF
TGTGCCAGCGGTTACTCTCGAATGGGTGGCAATGAGCAGTTCTTC
>-|-|TRBV7-8|TRBJ1-6
CASSLIRGALSGNSPLHF
TGTGCCAGCAGCTTGATACGAGGGGCGCTATCTGGTAATTCACCCCTCCACTTT
>-|-|TRBV27|TRBJ2-3
CASSPIAGRKFTDTQYF
TGTGCCAGCAGCCCTATTGCGGGACGTAAGTTCACAGATACGCAGTATTTT
>-|-|TRBV2|TRBJ1-1
CASQGGSMNTEAFF
TGTGCCTCCCAAGGGGGGTCGATGAACACTGAAGCTTTCTTT
>-|-|TRBV11-2|TRBJ2-7
CASSLAGGASYEQYF
TGTGCCAGCAGCTTAGCTGGGGGGGCCTCCTACGAGCAGTACTTC
>-|-|TRBV3-1/TRBV3-2|TRBJ2-1
CASSQTGTHNEQFF
TGTGCCAGCAGCCAAACCGGGACTCACAATGAGCAGTTCTTC
>-|-|TRBV28|TRBJ2-7
CASTIPGTSYEQYF
TGTGCCAGCACCATTCCGGGGACTTCCTACGAGCAGTACTTC
>-|-|TRBV5-1|TRBJ2-7
CASSLVTGWSNEQYF
TGCGCCAGCAGCTTGGTAACAGGGTGGAGTAACGAGCAGTACTTC
>few|TRBD2|TRBV28|TRBJ2-7
CASSVLAGDYEQYF
TGTGCCAGCAGTGTACTAGCGGGAGACTACGAGCAGTACTTC
>-|TRBD1|TRBV5-1|TRBJ1-2
CASSLEAGGFLYGYTF
TGCGCCAGCAGCTTGGAGGCAGGGGGTTTCCTATATGGCTACACCTTC
>-|-|TRBV6-4|TRBJ1-2
CASRETVGRNYGYTF
TGTGCCAGCAGGGAAACTGTTGGTAGGAACTATGGCTACACCTTC
>few|TRBD1|TRBV7-9|TRBJ1-3
CASSSGTGSSGNTIYF
TGTGCCAGCAGCTCCGGGACAGGGAGCTCTGGAAACACCATATATTTT
>-|-|TRBV11-2|TRBJ2-2
CASSLGGNTGELFF
TGTGCCAGCAGCTTAGGCGGGAACACCGGGGAGCTGTTTTTT
>-|TRBD1|TRBV28|TRBJ1-2
CASSFRRGLGSGYTF
TGTGCCAGCAGTTTCCGAAGGGGGCTAGGGTCTGGCTACACCTTC
>-|TRBD1|TRBV29-1|TRBJ2-2
CSVGTGANTGELFF
TGCAGCGTGGGGACAGGGGCGAACACCGGGGAGCTGTTTTTT
>few|-|TRBV5-1|TRBJ1-3
CASSPSVSSGNTIYF
TGCGCCAGCAGCCCCTCCGTGAGCTCTGGAAACACCATATATTTT
>-|-|TRBV5-1|TRBJ1-1
CASSSLDSSNTEAFF
TGCGCCAGCAGCTCCCTGGACAGTTCGAACACTGAAGCTTTCTTT
>-|TRBD2|TRBV6-6|TRBJ2-1
CASRTSGSQQFF
TGTGCCAGCAGAACTAGCGGGAGCCAGCAGTTCTTC
>-|-|TRBV29-1|TRBJ1-1
CSVRKNTEAFF
TGCAGCGTCCGAAAGAACACTGAAGCTTTCTTT
>-|-|TRBV18|TRBJ1-2
CASSSLQVGVSYGYTF
TGTGCCAGCTCAAGTCTACAGGTCGGAGTGAGCTATGGCTACACCTTC
>-|-|TRBV6-6|TRBJ2-7
CASSETSNFEQYF
TGTGCCAGCAGTGAGACAAGTAATTTCGAGCAGTACTTC
>-|TRBD1|TRBV5-1|TRBJ2-7
CASSLGATGGSYEQYF
TGCGCCAGCAGCTTGGGGGCGACAGGGGGCTCGTACGAGCAGTACTTC
>-|-|TRBV9|TRBJ2-3
CASSVAGGRSTDTQYF
TGTGCCAGCAGCGTAGCGGGCGGTAGAAGCACAGATACGCAGTATTTT
>few|-|TRBV18|TRBJ2-1
CASSPTQAYNEQFF
TGTGCCAGCTCACCGACACAGGCCTACAATGAGCAGTTCTTC
>-|-|TRBV19|TRBJ1-1
CASSKENIMNTEAFF
TGTGCCAGTAGTAAAGAGAACATTATGAACACTGAAGCTTTCTTT
>-|-|TRBV18|TRBJ1-1
CASSARAAGGMNTEAFF
TGTGCCAGCTCGGCCCGAGCAGCGGGAGGGATGAACACTGAAGCTTTCTTT
>-|TRBD2|TRBV6-2/TRBV6-3|TRBJ2-1
CASSYLFGAGGSYNEQFF
TGTGCCAGCAGTTACCTCTTCGGTGCGGGAGGGTCCTACAATGAGCAGTTCTTC
>-|-|TRBV15|TRBJ1-1
CATSRLGGTEAFF
TGTGCCACCAGCCGCCTAGGGGGGACTGAAGCTTTCTTT
>-|-|TRBV27|TRBJ1-1
CASSLWGKTEAFF
TGTGCCAGCAGTTTGTGGGGTAAAACTGAAGCTTTCTTT
>once|-|TRBV5-1|TRBJ2-3
CASSWTITGSTDTQYF
TGCGCCAGCTCTTGGACAATAACCGGCAGCACAGATACGCAGTATTTT
>-|-|TRBV27|TRBJ1-1
CASSLRGSTEAFF
TGTGCCAGCAGTCTTCGAGGGTCGACTGAAGCTTTCTTT
>-|TRBD1|TRBV2|TRBJ1-5
CASSLDRNQPQHF
TGTGCCAGCAGTTTGGACAGGAATCAGCCCCAGCATTTT
>-|-|TRBV6-6|TRBJ1-1
CASSYLSGTNTEAFF
TGTGCCAGCAGTTACCTCTCAGGGACGAACACTGAAGCTTTCTTT
>-|-|TRBV25-1|TRBJ2-1
CASSERGVLYNEQFF
TGTGCCAGCAGTGAACGCGGGGTGCTCTACAATGAGCAGTTCTTC
>-|-|TRBV5-1|TRBJ1-6
CASRTGGEDSPLHF
TGCGCCAGCAGGACAGGCGGGGAAGATTCACCCCTCCACTTT
>-|-|TRBV30|TRBJ2-7
CAWSVRRYEQYF
TGTGCCTGGAGTGTACGTCGCTACGAGCAGTACTTC
>once|TRBD1|TRBV30|TRBJ1-1
CAWSVPGQGASGTEAFF
TGTGCCTGGAGTGTTCCCGGACAGGGGGCGAGTGGCACTGAAGCTTTCTTT
>once|TRBD1|TRBV7-2|TRBJ2-1
CASSYFFEGRGLNKQFF
TGTGCCAGCAGCTATTTTTTTGAGGGAAGGGGGCTAAATAAGCAGTTCTTC
>-|-|TRBV29-1|TRBJ1-1
CSVKTGTKNTEAFF
TGCAGCGTTAAAACCGGGACTAAGAACACTGAAGCTTTCTTT
>-|-|TRBV28|TRBJ2-7
CASSLGAQGSYEQYF
TGTGCCAGCAGTTTAGGGGCGCAGGGCTCCTACGAGCAGTACTTC
>-|-|TRBV30|TRBJ1-4
CAWSGGLTNEKLFF
TGTGCCTGGAGCGGAGGGCTGACTAATGAAAAACTGTTTTTT
>-|-|TRBV4-1|TRBJ2-5
CASSQGDFAQETQYF
TGCGCCAGCAGCCAAGGGGACTTTGCCCAAGAGACCCAGTACTTC